This entry concerns a single T cell receptor beta chain. Antigen specificity is unknown. These data belong to a study of Ad26.COV2.S vaccination and SARS-CoV-2 variants. Study results and caveats: The analyses of TCR breadth and depth may have understated the size of total T cell responses. Vaccinees and placebo recipients showed similar non-spike TCR breadth.

TCRdb keeps only in-frame clones here, not all; method: immunoSEQ multiplex PCR. The sample shows around 500,000 clones, 89% of them seen only once. Treatment meaning: some 19 received Ad26.COV2.S at low or high dose, single or two shots; about 5 received placebo; per-sample allocation not given. Material that was analyzed had been drawn on day 63 after the first vaccine or placebo injection. A Boston adult aged 18-55 years was the donor. CDR1 is GTSNPN, CDR2 SVGIG, per germline (reference sequence). There are 13 residues in the CDR3. Trimming removed 2 bases at V and 1 base at J, with 8 bases between.

This receptor was taken from a person aged 18-60 years who received the Ad26.COV2.S COVID-19 vaccine or a placebo. The chain carries TRBV30 and TRBJ2-5; the D is unclear. The specimen comprised peripheral blood, sampled in a trial of Ad26.COV2.S vaccine versus placebo. DNA of the CDR3: TGTGCCTGGAGTAGTCTTGCCCAAGAGACCCAGTACTTC. Protein sequence: CAWSSLAQETQYF.